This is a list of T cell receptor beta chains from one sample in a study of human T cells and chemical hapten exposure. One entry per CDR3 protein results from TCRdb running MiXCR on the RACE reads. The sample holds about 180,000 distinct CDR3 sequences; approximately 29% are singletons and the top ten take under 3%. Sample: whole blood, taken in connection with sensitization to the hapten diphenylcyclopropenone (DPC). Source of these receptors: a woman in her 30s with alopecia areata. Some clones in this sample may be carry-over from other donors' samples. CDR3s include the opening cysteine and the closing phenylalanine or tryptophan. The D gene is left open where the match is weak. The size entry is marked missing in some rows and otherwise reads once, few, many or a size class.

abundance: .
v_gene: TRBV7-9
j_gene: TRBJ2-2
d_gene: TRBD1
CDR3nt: TGTGCCAGCAGCTTACCCTGGACAGGGGAACGATTTCACACCGGGGAGCTGTTTTTT
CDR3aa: CASSLPWTGERFHTGELFF

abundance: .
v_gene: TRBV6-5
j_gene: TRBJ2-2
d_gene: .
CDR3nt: TGTGCCAGCTGGATCCGTGAAACCGGGGAGCTGTTTTTT
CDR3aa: CASWIRETGELFF

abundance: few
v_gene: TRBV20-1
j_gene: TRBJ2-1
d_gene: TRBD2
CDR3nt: TGCAGTGCCAGAAGGGACTATTTCCTGCCCGAGCAGTTCTTC
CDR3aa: CSARRDYFLPEQFF

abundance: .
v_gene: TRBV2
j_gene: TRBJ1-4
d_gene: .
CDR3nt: TGTGCCAGCAGTGTGGGTGAAAAACTGTTTTTT
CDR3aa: CASSVGEKLFF

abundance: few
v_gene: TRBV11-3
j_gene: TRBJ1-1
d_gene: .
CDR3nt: TGTGCCAGCAGCTTCCAGGAGAACACTGAAGCTTTCTTT
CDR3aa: CASSFQENTEAFF

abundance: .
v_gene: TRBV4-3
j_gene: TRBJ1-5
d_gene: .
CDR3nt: TGCGCCAGCAGCCAAAACAGGGCTCAGCCCCAGCATTTT
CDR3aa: CASSQNRAQPQHF

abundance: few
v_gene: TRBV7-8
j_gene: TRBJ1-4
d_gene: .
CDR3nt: TGTGCCAGCAGCTCCCCGCCGTTGGTTGAAAAACTGTTTTTT
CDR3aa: CASSSPPLVEKLFF

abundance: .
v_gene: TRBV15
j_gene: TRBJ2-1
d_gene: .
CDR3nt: TGTGCCACCAGCAACGGGGACTCCTACAATGAGCAGTTCTTC
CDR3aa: CATSNGDSYNEQFF

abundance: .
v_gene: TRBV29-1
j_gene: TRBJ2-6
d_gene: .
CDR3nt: TGCAGCGTTGAAGGGCGGGGTGCGGGGGCCAACGTCCTGACTTTC
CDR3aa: CSVEGRGAGANVLTF

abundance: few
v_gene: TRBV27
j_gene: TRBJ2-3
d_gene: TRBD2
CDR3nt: TGTGCCAGCAGTTGGGGGAGGGGCAATAGCACAGATACGCAGTATTTT
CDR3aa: CASSWGRGNSTDTQYF

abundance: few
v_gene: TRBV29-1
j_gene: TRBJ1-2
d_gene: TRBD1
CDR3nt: TGCAGCGTTGAAGTGAACTGGACAGGGAGAGGTGGCTACACCTTC
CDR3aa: CSVEVNWTGRGGYTF

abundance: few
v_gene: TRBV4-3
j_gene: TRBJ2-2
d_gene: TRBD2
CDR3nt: TGCGCCAGCAGCCAAGAAGTAGCGGGAACGAACACCGGGGAGCTGTTTTTT
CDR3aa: CASSQEVAGTNTGELFF

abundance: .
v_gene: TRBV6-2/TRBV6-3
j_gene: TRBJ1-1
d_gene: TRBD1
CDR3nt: TGTGCCAGCAGAACCTTAACAGGGGAGGGTGAAGCTTTCTTT
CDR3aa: CASRTLTGEGEAFF

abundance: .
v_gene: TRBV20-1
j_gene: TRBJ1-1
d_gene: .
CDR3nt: TGCAGTAAAAAGAGGGACACTGAAGCTTTCTTT
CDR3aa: CSKKRDTEAFF

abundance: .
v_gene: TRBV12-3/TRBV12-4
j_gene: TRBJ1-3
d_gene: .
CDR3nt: TGTGCCAGCAGTTTACCCGGACTTACGGGCCCTGGAAACACCATATATTTT
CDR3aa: CASSLPGLTGPGNTIYF

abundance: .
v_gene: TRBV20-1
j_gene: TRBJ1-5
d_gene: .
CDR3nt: TGCAGTGCTAGACAGAGCGATTACAGCCAGCCCCAGCATTTT
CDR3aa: CSARQSDYSQPQHF

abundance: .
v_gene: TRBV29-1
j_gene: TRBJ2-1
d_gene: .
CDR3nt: TGCAGCGTTGCAATCGGCCTAGCGAGCCCCAATGAGCAGTTCTTC
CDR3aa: CSVAIGLASPNEQFF

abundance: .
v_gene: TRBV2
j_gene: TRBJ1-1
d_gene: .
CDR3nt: TGTGCCAGCAGTCCCCGAGTAGGAGCTTTCTTT
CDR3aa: CASSPRVGAFF

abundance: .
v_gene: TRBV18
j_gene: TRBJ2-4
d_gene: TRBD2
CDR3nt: TGTGCCAGCTCTCCCGCTAGCGGTGGGCCCAAAAACATTCAGTACTTC
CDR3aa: CASSPASGGPKNIQYF

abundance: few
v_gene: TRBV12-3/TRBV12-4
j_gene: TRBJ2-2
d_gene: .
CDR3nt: TGTGCCAGCACCCCAGGACGCGGGTGGAGCGGGGAGCTGTTTTTT
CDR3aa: CASTPGRGWSGELFF

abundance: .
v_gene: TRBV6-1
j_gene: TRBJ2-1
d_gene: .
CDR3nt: TGTGCCAGCAGAAGACTGGAAAACAATGAGCAGTTCTTC
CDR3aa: CASRRLENNEQFF

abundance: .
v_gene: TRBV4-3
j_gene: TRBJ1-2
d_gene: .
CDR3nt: TGCGCCAGCAGCCAGAGGTCCTCCGGGGGCTACACCTTC
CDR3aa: CASSQRSSGGYTF

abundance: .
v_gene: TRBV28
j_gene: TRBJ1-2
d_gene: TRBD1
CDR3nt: TGTGCCAGTCAAGAGACAGGGGGCTATGGCTACACCTTC
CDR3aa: CASQETGGYGYTF

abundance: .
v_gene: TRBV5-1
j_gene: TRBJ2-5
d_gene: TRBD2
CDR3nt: TGCGCCAGCAGCTTAGCAGCGGGGGTCCAAGAGACCCAGTACTTC
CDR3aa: CASSLAAGVQETQYF

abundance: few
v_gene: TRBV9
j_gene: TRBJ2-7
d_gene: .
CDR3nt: TGTGCCAGCAGCGCCGGGGGTATCCACGAGCAGTACTTC
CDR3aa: CASSAGGIHEQYF

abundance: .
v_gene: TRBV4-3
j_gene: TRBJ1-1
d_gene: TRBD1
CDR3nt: TGCGCCAGCAGCCAAACAGGGGGTTTTGAAGCTTTCTTT
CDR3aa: CASSQTGGFEAFF

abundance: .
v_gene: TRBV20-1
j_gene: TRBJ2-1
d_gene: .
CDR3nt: TGCAGTGCTAGTCGGGGGAGCAAGAATGAGCAGTTCTTC
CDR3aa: CSASRGSKNEQFF

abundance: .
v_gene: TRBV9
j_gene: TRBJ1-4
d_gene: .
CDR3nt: TGTGCCAGCAGCGTCGACCCAATACAGGCGGAACTGTTTTTT
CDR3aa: CASSVDPIQAELFF

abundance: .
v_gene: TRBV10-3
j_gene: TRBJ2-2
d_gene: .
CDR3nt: TGTGCCATCAGCCGATCGGACACCGGGGAGCTGTTTTTT
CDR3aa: CAISRSDTGELFF

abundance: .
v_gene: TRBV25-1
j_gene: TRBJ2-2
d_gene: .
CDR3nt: TGTGCCAGCTCCGTAGGCTCCAACACCGGGGAGCTGTTTTTT
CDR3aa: CASSVGSNTGELFF

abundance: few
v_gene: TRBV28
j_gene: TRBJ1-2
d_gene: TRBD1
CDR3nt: TGTGCCAGCACCAAGACAGGGTTCGGCTACACCTTC
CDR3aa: CASTKTGFGYTF

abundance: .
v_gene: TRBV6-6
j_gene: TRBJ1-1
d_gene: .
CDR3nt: TGTGCCAGCAGTTCCGTCGAACAGAACACTGAAGCTTTCTTT
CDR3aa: CASSSVEQNTEAFF

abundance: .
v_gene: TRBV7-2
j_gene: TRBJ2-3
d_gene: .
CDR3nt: TGTGCCAGCAGCCGCGGGCCGGAGGGTACGCAGTATTTT
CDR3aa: CASSRGPEGTQYF

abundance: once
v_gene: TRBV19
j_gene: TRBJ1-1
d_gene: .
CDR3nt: TGTGCCAGTAAGCGCACTAACACTGAAGCTTTCTTT
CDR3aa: CASKRTNTEAFF

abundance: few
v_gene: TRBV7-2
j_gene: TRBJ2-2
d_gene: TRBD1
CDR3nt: TGTGCCAGCAGCCTAGTGGGACAGGGGAACACCGGGGAGCTGTTTTTT
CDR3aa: CASSLVGQGNTGELFF

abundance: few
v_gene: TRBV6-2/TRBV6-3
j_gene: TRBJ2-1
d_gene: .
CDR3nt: TGTGCCAGCAGGCTCGATAGAAGTCGGTTCTTC
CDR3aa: CASRLDRSRFF

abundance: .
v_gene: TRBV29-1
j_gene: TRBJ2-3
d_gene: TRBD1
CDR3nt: TGCAGCGTTGGGACAGGGGAGGCGAATACGCAGTATTTT
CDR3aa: CSVGTGEANTQYF

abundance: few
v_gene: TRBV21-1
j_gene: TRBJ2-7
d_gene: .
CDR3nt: TGTGCCAGCAGCAAAGGGAGACCGGGACAGGGGCACTACGAGCAGTACTTC
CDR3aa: CASSKGRPGQGHYEQYF

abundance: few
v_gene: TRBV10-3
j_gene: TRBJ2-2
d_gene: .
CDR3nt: TGTGCCATCAGCGGACAGTCCCGGTCCGGGGAGCTGTTTTTT
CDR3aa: CAISGQSRSGELFF

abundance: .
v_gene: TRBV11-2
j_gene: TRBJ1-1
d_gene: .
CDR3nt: TGTGCCAGCAGCCTAGTTGAGTTGAACACTGAAGCTTTCTTT
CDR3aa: CASSLVELNTEAFF

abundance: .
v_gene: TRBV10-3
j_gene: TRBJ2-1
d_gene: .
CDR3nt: TGTGCCATCAGTGAGTCCCGGGCAGCGAATGAGCAGTTCTTC
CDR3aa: CAISESRAANEQFF

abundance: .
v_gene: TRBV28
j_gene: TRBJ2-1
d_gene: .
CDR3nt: TGTGCCAGCAGTTTATTGGGACAATATCTCGATGAGCAGTTCTTC
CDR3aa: CASSLLGQYLDEQFF

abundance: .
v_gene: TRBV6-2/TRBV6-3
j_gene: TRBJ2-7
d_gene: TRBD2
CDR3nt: TGTGCCAGCAGTTACACGGCGGGAGCCTACGAGCAGTACTTC
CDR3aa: CASSYTAGAYEQYF

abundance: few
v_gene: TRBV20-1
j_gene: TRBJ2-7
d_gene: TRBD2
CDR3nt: TGCAGTGCACAGACTAGCTTGTCCTACGAGCAGTACTTC
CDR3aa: CSAQTSLSYEQYF

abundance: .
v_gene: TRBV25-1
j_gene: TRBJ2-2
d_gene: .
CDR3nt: TGTGCCAGCAATACCTACTCGGGAGGGGAGCTGTTTTTT
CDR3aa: CASNTYSGGELFF

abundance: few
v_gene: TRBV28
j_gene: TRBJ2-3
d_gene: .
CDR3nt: TGTGCCAGCAGTTTCGTCAGGGAAGCAGATACGCAGTATTTT
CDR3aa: CASSFVREADTQYF

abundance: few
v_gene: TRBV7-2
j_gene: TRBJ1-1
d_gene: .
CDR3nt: TGTGCCAGCAGCTCCGCCCGAACGGGGCCAGGCACTGAAGCTTTCTTT
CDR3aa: CASSSARTGPGTEAFF

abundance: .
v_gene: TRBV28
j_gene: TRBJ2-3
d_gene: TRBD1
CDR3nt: TGTGCCAGCAGTTTCCGAGGGACAGGCATCACAGATACGCAGTATTTT
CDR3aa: CASSFRGTGITDTQYF

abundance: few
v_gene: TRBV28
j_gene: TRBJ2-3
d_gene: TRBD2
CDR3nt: TGTGCCAGCAGAGGGACTAGTAAGGCCCGAGGGTATTTT
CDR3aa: CASRGTSKARGYF

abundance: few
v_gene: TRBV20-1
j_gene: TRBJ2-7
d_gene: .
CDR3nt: TGCAGTGCTAGAGACAGGGTTGACGAGCAGTACTTC
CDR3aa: CSARDRVDEQYF

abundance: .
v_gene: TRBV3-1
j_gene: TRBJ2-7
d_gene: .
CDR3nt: TGTGCCAGCAAGCAAGGGAGCTCCTACGAGCAGTACTTC
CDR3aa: CASKQGSSYEQYF

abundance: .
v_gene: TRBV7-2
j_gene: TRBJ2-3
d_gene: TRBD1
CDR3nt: TGTGCCAGCAGAGGCCCGGGACAGTTAACCGGAGATACGCAGTATTTT
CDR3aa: CASRGPGQLTGDTQYF

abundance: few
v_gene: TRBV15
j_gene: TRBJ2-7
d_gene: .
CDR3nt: TGTGCCACCGTCGGTGGTTTGGCCTACGAGCAGTACTTC
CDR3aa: CATVGGLAYEQYF

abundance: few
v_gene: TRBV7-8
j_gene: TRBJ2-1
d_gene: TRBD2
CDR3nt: TGTGCCAGCAGCTTACGGAGACTAGCGGGAGGGTCGCAGGAGCAGTTCTTC
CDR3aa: CASSLRRLAGGSQEQFF